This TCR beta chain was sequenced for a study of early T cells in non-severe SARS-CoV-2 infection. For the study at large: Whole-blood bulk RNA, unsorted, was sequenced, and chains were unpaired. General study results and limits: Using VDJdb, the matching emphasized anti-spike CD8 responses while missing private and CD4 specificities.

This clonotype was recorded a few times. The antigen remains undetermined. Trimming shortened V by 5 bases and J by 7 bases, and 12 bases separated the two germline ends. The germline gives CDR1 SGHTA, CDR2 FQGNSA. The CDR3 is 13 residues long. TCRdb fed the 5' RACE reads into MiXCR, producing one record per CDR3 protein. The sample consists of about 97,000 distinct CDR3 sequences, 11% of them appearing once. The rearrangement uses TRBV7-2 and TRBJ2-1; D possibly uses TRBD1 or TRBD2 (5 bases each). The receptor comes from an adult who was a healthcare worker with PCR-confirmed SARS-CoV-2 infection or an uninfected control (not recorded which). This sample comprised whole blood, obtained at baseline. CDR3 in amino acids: CASSTGPVNEQFF. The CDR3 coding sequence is TGTGCCAGCAGCACGGGGCCGGTTAATGAGCAGTTCTTC.